This TCR beta chain was captured by sequencing in a study of shared clonotypes between healthy human individuals. The method was immunoSEQ multiplex PCR; TCRdb's version includes in-frame clones alone and lacks a portion of them. Of approximately 1.5 million clones in the sample, 95% to 99% were seen once. The healthy adult donors were HIV-negative and reported no recent acute infections or vaccinations. CDR1 and CDR2 (germline): SGDLS, YYNGEE. The CDR3 extends over 15 amino acids. The ends were cut back, 0 bases at V and 8 bases at J, with 15 bases in the middle. The origin of this receptor is a man aged 25 to 45 in good health. This chain connects TRBV9 to TRBJ2-1; tentative D call: TRBD2 (5 bases). Sequenced input: naive CD4+ T cells sorted from blood. Stated subset: CD45RA+ positively selected. The CDR3 region has the DNA TGTGCCAGCAGCGTAGATCCCGGGGAGCGGCATGAGCAGTTCTTC. Encoded protein: CASSVDPGERHEQFF. Full variable domain (remainder filled in from reference TRBV9 and TRBJ2-1): DSGVTQTPKHLITATGQRVTLRCSPRSGDLSVYWYQQSLDQGLQFLIQYYNGEERAKGNILERFSAQQFPDLHSELNLSSLELGDSALYFCASSVDPGERHEQFFGPGTRLTVL.